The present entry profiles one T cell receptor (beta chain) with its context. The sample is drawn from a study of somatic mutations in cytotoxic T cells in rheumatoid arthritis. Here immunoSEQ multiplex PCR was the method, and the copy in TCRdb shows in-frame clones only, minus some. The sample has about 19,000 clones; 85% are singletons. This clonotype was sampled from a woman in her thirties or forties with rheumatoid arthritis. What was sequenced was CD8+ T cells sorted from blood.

In nucleotides, the CDR3 is TGTGCCAGCAGTCCGGGACTAGCGGGCGACGAGCAGTACTTC. It is translated as CASSPGLAGDEQYF. The chain employs TRBV6-6 and TRBJ2-7, with 12 bases lining up with TRBD2. V was clipped by 5 bases and J by 5 bases; unmatched bases: 4. The CDR3 covers 14 residues. The germline V gene encodes CDR1 MNHNY and CDR2 SVGAGI (reference sequence).